The T cell receptor beta chain under discussion was sequenced for a study of T cell responses to AZD1222 COVID-19 vaccine. Study-wide background: Second doses were pooled across both intervals (about 4 or about 12 weeks). Study observations and caveats: Donors skewed white British and female; clonal diversity was possibly underestimated.

Assay: immunoSEQ multiplex PCR; the TCRdb copy retains only in-frame clones and omits some. The repertoire holds roughly 100,000 clones, less than 90% seen once, with over 15% in the top ten. A note on this clone: Its antigen is still unknown.

Germline CDR1 MNHNS, CDR2 SASEGT. The V and J ends lost 4 bases and 3 bases respectively, with 18 bases between them. This CDR3 region has 16 residues. This sample comprised peripheral blood, obtained on day 0 of AZD1222 vaccination. The chain uses TRBV6-1 and TRBJ1-2, with D unresolved. This sequence was found in an adult in good health. CDR3 DNA sequence: TGTGCCAGCAGTGGGCAGCCTTCCCTGGGGTACTATGGCTACACCTTC. Its translation is CASSGQPSLGYYGYTF.